What follows are 26 T cell receptor beta chains derived from one specimen sequenced in a study of T cells in Graves' hyperthyroidism and ophthalmopathy. From RNA transcripts, TCR beta CDR3 regions were amplified. During a first-round RT-PCR of the TCR CDR3, the HTBI primer set was used. TCRdb ran MiXCR on the multiplex PCR reads and lists one entry per CDR3 protein. The table lists hundreds of thousands of distinct CDR3 sequences, around 20% of them singletons, with roughly a third in the top ten. The sequencing input was blood. The receptors shown here come from a man aged 30-40 years with Graves' ophthalmopathy.

The V and J genes are TRBV12-3 or TRBV12-4 and TRBJ2-1; D possibly uses TRBD1 or TRBD2 (6 bases each). The V end lost 1 base, the J end lost 4 bases, and 11 bases lay between the germline ends. This CDR3 contains 15 residues. Here the CDR3 reads CASSLEGGVYNEQFF. The DNA for the CDR3 is TGTGCCAGCAGTTTAGAGGGGGGTGTTTACAATGAGCAGTTCTTC.

Of note for this clonotype: The germline gene is not matched at one end of the junction; a read error may be the cause. CDR3 nucleotides: TGTGCCAGCAGCGTAGATTGGGGCGGGATGGGGCAGTTCTTC. Its protein product is CASSVDWGGMGQFF. The genes are TRBV11-2 and TRBJ2-1; D is possibly TRBD2 (6 bases). CDR3 length: 14 residues. Germline V gene lookup returns CDR1 SGHAT and CDR2 FQNNGV. Using reference TRBV11-2 and TRBJ2-1 for the parts outside the CDR3, the full variable domain is EAGVAQSPRYKIIEKRQSVAFWCNPISGHATLYWYQQILGQGPKLLIQFQNNGVVDDSQLPKDRFSAERLKGVDSTLKIQPAKLEDSAVYLCASSVDWGGMGQFFGPGTRLTVL.

The chain joins TRBV9 to TRBJ2-3; D uncertain. V lost 2 bases to trimming and J lost 0 bases, with 10 bases between them. Germline lookup yields CDR1 SGDLS and CDR2 YYNGEE. The CDR3 consists of 15 residues. The CDR3 DNA reads as TGTGCCAGCAGCGTCATAGGTACTAGCACAGATACGCAGTATTTT. Protein sequence: CASSVIGTSTDTQYF.

CDR3 sequence (DNA): TGTGCCAGCGGGCCTGAAGCTTTCTTT. This sequence encodes CASGPEAFF. V gene TRBV28 combines with J gene TRBJ1-1; no clear D. The CDR3 extends over 9 amino acids. Germline loops: CDR1 MDHEN, CDR2 SYDVKM. The ends were cut back, 8 bases at V and 6 bases at J, with 4 bases in the middle.

Many counts were recorded for this clonotype. The CDR3 sequence: CASSQDRTSGRDEQYF. CDR3 nucleotide sequence: TGTGCCAGCAGCCAAGATAGGACTAGCGGGAGAGACGAGCAGTACTTC. V and J are TRBV3-1 and TRBJ2-7; 13 nucleotides agree with TRBD2. Looked up from germline, CDR1 is LGHDT and CDR2 is YNNKEL (reference sequence). The CDR3 length is 16 residues. J was trimmed by 5 bases and V by 0 bases; bases with no gene match: 4.

This clonotype has at least ten counts. The V call is TRBV18, the J call TRBJ1-1; a possible D gene is TRBD1 (5 bases). Trimming cost V 4 bases and J 2 bases, with 14 bases left between them. This CDR3 has 15 residues. Looked up from germline, CDR1 is KGHSH and CDR2 is LQKENI. The CDR3 here is CASSRPGTGNTEAFF. The CDR3 bases are TGTGCCAGCTCACGCCCAGGGACGGGAAACACTGAAGCTTTCTTT.

This clonotype has a handful of counts. The V call is TRBV12-3 or TRBV12-4, the J call TRBJ2-2; TRBD2 agrees at 7 bases. This CDR3 region has 15 residues. Trimming removed 6 bases from V and 3 bases from J; junction bases left unmatched: 7. The CDR3 here is CASRSMAGDTGELFF. The CDR3 nucleotides read TGTGCCAGCAGATCTATGGCGGGAGACACCGGGGAGCTGTTTTTT.

The V and J genes are TRBV15 and TRBJ1-2; D gene unclear. Germline assignment: CDR1 LNHNV and CDR2 YYDKDF (reference sequence). The CDR3 extends over 14 amino acids. Trimming left V 7 bases short and J 4 bases short, with 16 bases between. CDR3 in amino acids: CATMGQDPLYGYTF. CDR3 DNA: TGTGCCACCATGGGCCAGGACCCACTCTATGGCTACACCTTC.

This clonotype was recorded many times. The chain recombines TRBV27 with TRBJ2-7; D might be TRBD2 (6 bases). Germline assignment: CDR1 MNHEY and CDR2 SMNVEV (reference sequence). CDR3 length equals 15 residues. With 6 bases removed from V and 5 bases from J, the gap between germline ends came to 20 bases. The CDR3 loop reads CASRQYAGLWNEQYF. Here the CDR3 DNA reads TGTGCCAGCAGGCAGTACGCGGGATTATGGAACGAGCAGTACTTC.

This clonotype was seen many times. This chain connects TRBV7-2 to TRBJ1-2, with 8 bases identical to TRBD1. CDR1 SGHTA and CDR2 FQGNSA come from the germline V gene. CDR3 length: 17 amino acids. J lost 8 bases, V lost 1 base, and 15 bases had no gene match. CDR3 loop: CASSLGHERTGPEGYTF. The CDR3 coding sequence is TGTGCCAGCAGCTTAGGTCATGAGAGGACAGGGCCGGAGGGCTACACCTTC.

Remarks on this clonotype: Just one base apart from a much larger clone, this may be a read error. This chain uses TRBV28 with TRBJ1-5, with 9 nucleotides matching TRBD1. This CDR3 has 16 amino acids. The V gene's germline CDR1 is MDHEN and CDR2 SYDVKM. The CDR3 here is CASSPTDRGPNQPRHF. CDR3 DNA: TGTGCCAGCAGTCCAACGGACAGGGGACCTAATCAGCCCCGGCATTTT.

The rearrangement links TRBV6-5 to TRBJ2-1; D is uncertain. Trimming left V 0 bases short and J 10 bases short, with 19 bases between. Germline CDR1 is MNHEY and CDR2 is SVGAGI. The CDR3 contains 16 residues. CDR3 sequence reads: CASSYSSKHQASEQFF. The CDR3 DNA sequence: TGTGCCAGCAGTTACTCGAGTAAGCACCAAGCCTCCGAGCAGTTCTTC.

This clonotype turned up a few times. V usage is TRBV4-1 and J usage is TRBJ1-5; D may be TRBD1 (6 bases). Germline CDR1 reads MGHRA; CDR2 reads YSYEKL. Between the trimmed V and J ends, which lost 1 base and 2 bases, there was a span of 12 bases. The CDR3 is 16 residues long. DNA for the CDR3: TGCGCCAGCAGCCAAGTTGAGGGGGTGGGCAATCAGCCCCAGCATTTT. It translates to CASSQVEGVGNQPQHF.

V and J are TRBV29-1 and TRBJ2-3; 10 nucleotides match TRBD2. Germline values: CDR1 SQVTM, CDR2 ANQGSEA. This CDR3 is 14 amino acids long. J gave up 5 bases and V 6 bases, and 8 bases lay outside the gene matches. The CDR3 here is CSVEGLALGDTQYF. The CDR3, as DNA: TGCAGCGTCGAGGGACTAGCGCTCGGAGATACGCAGTATTTT.

The chain uses TRBV7-2 and TRBJ2-1; TRBD2 is a possible D gene (5 bases). Germline CDR1 is SGHTA and CDR2 is FQGNSA. The V gene lost 1 base and the J gene lost 10 bases, with 17 bases spanning the gap. This CDR3 has 15 residues. CDR3 protein: CASSLETGTTIEQFF. CDR3 bases: TGTGCCAGCAGCTTAGAGACGGGAACAACTATCGAGCAGTTCTTC.

This chain joins TRBV30 and TRBJ1-2; tentative D call: TRBD1 (6 bases). Germline CDR1 is GTSNPN and CDR2 is SVGIG (reference sequence). The CDR3 is 13 residues long. Between the trimmed V and J ends, which lost 0 bases and 8 bases, there was a span of 13 bases. CDR3 sequence: CAWSVGGPWGYTF. The CDR3 DNA reads TGTGCCTGGAGTGTCGGGGGGCCGTGGGGCTACACCTTC.

The chain uses TRBV29-1 and TRBJ2-3; the D gene could be TRBD1 or TRBD2 (5 bases each). There are 14 residues in the CDR3. CDR1 is SQVTM and CDR2 is ANQGSEA in the germline V gene. V lost 3 bases and J lost 1, with 11 bases in between. The CDR3 region has the DNA TGCAGCGTTGATGGGGGATTAGGCACAGATACGCAGTATTTT. Its translation: CSVDGGLGTDTQYF.

The sample holds many counts of this clonotype. The gene calls are TRBV5-1 and TRBJ2-1, with 7 bases lining up with TRBD2. CDR1 and CDR2 (germline): SGHRS, YFSETQ. The CDR3 has 16 residues. V lost 3 bases to trimming and J lost 8 bases; unmatched junction nucleotides: 14. The CDR3 coding sequence is TGCGCCAGCAGCTCAGGGTTAGCGGGCAGGTTCGATGAGCAGTTCTTC. It yields the protein CASSSGLAGRFDEQFF.

This clonotype was counted ten times or more. The rearrangement joins TRBV20-1 to TRBJ2-7, with 14 positions matching TRBD2. Germline V gives CDR1 DFQATT, CDR2 SNEGSKA (reference sequence). This CDR3 comprises 15 residues. The ends lost 5 bases at V and 6 bases at J; junction bases unmatched: 9. The CDR3 loop reads CSAGRGTSGSTEQYF. The DNA of the CDR3 is TGCAGTGCTGGCCGCGGGACTAGCGGGAGTACCGAGCAGTACTTC.

This clonotype was detected many times. The CDR3 region is CASQSTGLLSTEAFF. CDR3 bases: TGTGCCAGCCAGAGCACGGGGCTTTTGAGCACTGAAGCTTTCTTT. The genes are TRBV2 and TRBJ1-1, with D possibly TRBD1 on 5 matching bases. The CDR3 runs to 15 residues. Between the trimmed V and J ends, which lost 8 bases and 4 bases, there was a span of 20 bases. The germline CDR1 and CDR2 sequences are SNHLY and FYNNEI.

This clonotype has only a few counts. The rearrangement links TRBV28 to TRBJ1-4, with D tentatively TRBD1 (6 bases). Germline-derived CDR1 and CDR2 are MDHEN and SYDVKM. V was cut by 8 bases and J by 2 bases, with 9 bases left in between. The CDR3 is 13 amino acids. In DNA form, the CDR3 reads TGTGCCAGCTGGGGGCCGACTAATGAAAAACTGTTTTTT. Residues: CASWGPTNEKLFF.

The chain is built from TRBV28 and TRBJ2-2; D is uncertain. The germline V and J ends were trimmed by 5 bases and 2 bases, with 9 bases remaining between them. This CDR3 is 14 amino acids long. Germline CDR1 and CDR2: MDHEN and SYDVKM. The CDR3, as DNA: TGTGCCAGCAGTCCCCGGAGAAACACCGGGGAGCTGTTTTTT. This translates into CASSPRRNTGELFF. The whole variable domain, remainder taken from reference TRBV28 and TRBJ2-2, is DVKVTQSSRYLVKRTGEKVFLECVQDMDHENMFWYRQDPGLGLRLIYFSYDVKMKEKGDIPEGYSVSREKKERFSLILESASTNQTSMYLCASSPRRNTGELFFGEGSRLTVL.

There are many counts of this clonotype. The chain is built from TRBV20-1 and TRBJ2-7; D call uncertain. CDR3 length: 15 amino acids. Trimming removed 0 bases at V and 2 bases at J, with 14 bases between. Per the germline V gene, CDR1 is DFQATT and CDR2 is SNEGSKA (reference sequence). This CDR3 reads CSARDRTADPYEQYF. The DNA of the CDR3 is TGCAGTGCTAGAGATCGGACGGCGGACCCCTACGAGCAGTACTTC.

This clonotype was observed at least ten times. The chain links TRBV11-2 to TRBJ2-1; D possibly corresponds to TRBD2 (6 bases). This CDR3 spans 13 amino acids. CDR1 and CDR2 from the germline V gene are SGHAT and FQNNGV. V dropped 5 bases and J dropped 10 bases, with 15 bases sitting between them. Here the CDR3 reads CASSRAGSWEQFF. DNA of the CDR3: TGTGCCAGCAGCCGTGCGGGGAGTTGGGAGCAGTTCTTC.

V gene TRBV20-1 combines with J gene TRBJ2-7; 7 nucleotides match TRBD1. CDR1 is DFQATT, CDR2 SNEGSKA, per germline (reference sequence). V shed 4 bases and J 5 bases; nucleotides not matched to a gene: 14. This CDR3 spans 15 amino acids. The CDR3 reads CSATRTGRFPNEQYF. Written as DNA, the CDR3 is TGCAGTGCTACCCGGACAGGCCGATTCCCTAACGAGCAGTACTTC.

This clonotype appeared a few times. As DNA, the CDR3 is TGTGCCAGCAAAAAAGGGCTAGCGGGAGGTAGCTCCTACAATGAGCAGTTCTTC. This codes for CASKKGLAGGSSYNEQFF. The gene calls are TRBV5-4 and TRBJ2-1, with TRBD2 matching over 11 bases. The CDR3 loop spans 18 amino acids. Germline loops: CDR1 SGHNT, CDR2 YYREEE (reference sequence). With 6 bases clipped from V and 0 bases from J, the junction kept 11 bases outside the gene matches.